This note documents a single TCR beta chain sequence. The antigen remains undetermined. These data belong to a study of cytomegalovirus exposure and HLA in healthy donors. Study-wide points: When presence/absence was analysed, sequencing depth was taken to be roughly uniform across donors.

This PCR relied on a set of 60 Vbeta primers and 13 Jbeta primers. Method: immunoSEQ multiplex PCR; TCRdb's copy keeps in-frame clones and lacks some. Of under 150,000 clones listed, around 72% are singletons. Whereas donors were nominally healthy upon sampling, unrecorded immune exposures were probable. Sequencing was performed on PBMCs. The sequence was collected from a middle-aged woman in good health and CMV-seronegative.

The CDR3 coding sequence is TGTGCCAGCAGCATACTCTCTGGAAACACCATATATTTT. It translates to CASSILSGNTIYF. The rearrangement uses TRBV14 and TRBJ1-3; D is ambiguous. The CDR3 runs to 13 residues. CDR1 and CDR2 from the germline V gene are SGHDN and FVKESK. Trimming cost V 5 bases and J 0 bases, with 5 bases left between them.